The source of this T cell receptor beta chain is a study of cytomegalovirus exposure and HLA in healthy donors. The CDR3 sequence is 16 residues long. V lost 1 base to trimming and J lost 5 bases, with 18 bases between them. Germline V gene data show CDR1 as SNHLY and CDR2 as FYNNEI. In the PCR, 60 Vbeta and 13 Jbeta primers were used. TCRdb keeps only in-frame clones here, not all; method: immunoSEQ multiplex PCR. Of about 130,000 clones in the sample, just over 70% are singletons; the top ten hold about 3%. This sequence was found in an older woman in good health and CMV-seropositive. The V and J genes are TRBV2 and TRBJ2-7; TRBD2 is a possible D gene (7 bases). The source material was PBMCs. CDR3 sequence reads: CASSEEGRGGLDEQYF. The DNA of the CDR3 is TGTGCCAGCAGTGAAGAAGGGAGGGGGGGCCTAGACGAGCAGTACTTC.